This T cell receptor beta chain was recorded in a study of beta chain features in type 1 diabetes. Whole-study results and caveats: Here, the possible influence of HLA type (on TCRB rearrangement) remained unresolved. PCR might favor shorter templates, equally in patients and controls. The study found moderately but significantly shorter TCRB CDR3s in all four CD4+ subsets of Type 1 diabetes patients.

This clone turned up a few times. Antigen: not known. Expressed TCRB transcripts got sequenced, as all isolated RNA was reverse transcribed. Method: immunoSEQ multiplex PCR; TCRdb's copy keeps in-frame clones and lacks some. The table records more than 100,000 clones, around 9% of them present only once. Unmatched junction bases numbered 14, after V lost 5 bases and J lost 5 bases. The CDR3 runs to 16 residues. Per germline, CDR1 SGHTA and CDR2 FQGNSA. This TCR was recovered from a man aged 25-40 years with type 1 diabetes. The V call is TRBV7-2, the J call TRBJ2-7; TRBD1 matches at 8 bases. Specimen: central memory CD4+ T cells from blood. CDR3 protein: CASSQGSGAGGNEQYF. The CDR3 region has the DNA TGTGCCAGCAGCCAAGGGTCCGGAGCAGGGGGCAACGAGCAGTACTTC.